This TCR beta chain was documented in a study of cytomegalovirus exposure and HLA in healthy donors. Study-wide results and limits: Among TCR beta chains of equal frequency, HLA-associated ones were more clonally expanded in a later analysis. Association with HLA alleles at 0.05 false discovery rate was found for roughly 17,000 TCR beta sequences in a later analysis.

Details on this clone: Antigen: not known.

The PCR employed 60 Vbeta primers together with 13 Jbeta primers. The table came from immunoSEQ multiplex PCR; TCRdb's copy has only in-frame clones and leaves some out. The repertoire has under 200,000 clones, roughly four fifths of them found once; the top ten carry about 2.3%. Trimming took off 0 bases at V and 8 bases at J, with 17 bases between the two ends. CDR1 is SGHKS and CDR2 is YYEKEE in the germline V gene (reference sequence). The CDR3 length is 15 residues. The sequence was obtained from a female donor in good health and CMV-seronegative. The specimen was PBMCs. The rearrangement joins TRBV5-5 to TRBJ1-2, with D hard to call. The CDR3 protein is CASSLGPSERGGYTF. The CDR3 DNA sequence: TGTGCCAGCAGCTTGGGACCCTCGGAGCGTGGGGGCTACACCTTC.